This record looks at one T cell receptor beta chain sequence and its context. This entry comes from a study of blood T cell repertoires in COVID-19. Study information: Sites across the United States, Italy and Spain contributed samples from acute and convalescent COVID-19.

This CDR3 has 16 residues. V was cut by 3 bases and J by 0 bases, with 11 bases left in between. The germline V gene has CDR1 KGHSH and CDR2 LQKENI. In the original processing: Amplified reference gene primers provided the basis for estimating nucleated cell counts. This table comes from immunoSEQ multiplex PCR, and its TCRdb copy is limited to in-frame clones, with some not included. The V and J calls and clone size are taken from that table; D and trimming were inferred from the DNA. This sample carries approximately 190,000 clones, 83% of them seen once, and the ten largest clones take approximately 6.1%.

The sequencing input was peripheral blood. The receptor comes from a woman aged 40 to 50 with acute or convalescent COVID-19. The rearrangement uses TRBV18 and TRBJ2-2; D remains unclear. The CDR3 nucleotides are TGTGCCAGCTCACCTCTGGTAGTTACGAACACCGGGGAGCTGTTTTTT. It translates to CASSPLVVTNTGELFF.